This T cell receptor (beta chain) was identified in a study of cytotoxic CD8 clonotypes in ibrutinib-treated CLL. Study results and limitations: Sampling times differed between sustained-remission and progressing patients.

Points on this clone: What it recognizes is unknown.

The germline gives CDR1 MDHEN, CDR2 SYDVKM. The CDR3 sequence is 16 residues long. Between the trimmed V and J ends, which lost 6 bases and 7 bases, there was a span of 24 bases. This table comes from immunoSEQ multiplex PCR, and its TCRdb copy is limited to in-frame clones, with some not included. The profile covers 130,000 or so clones, with approximately 77% appearing a single time and 25% to 35% taken by the ten largest. This chain links TRBV28 with TRBJ2-5; D may match TRBD1 or TRBD2 (5 bases each). Sequencing used PBMCs, obtained after 12 months of ibrutinib treatment. The TCR sequence derives from a human donor with chronic lymphocytic leukemia. The CDR3 protein is CASRTYRDLKGVTQYF. The CDR3 DNA follows: TGTGCCAGCAGAACCTACCGGGACCTCAAGGGAGTGACCCAGTACTTC.